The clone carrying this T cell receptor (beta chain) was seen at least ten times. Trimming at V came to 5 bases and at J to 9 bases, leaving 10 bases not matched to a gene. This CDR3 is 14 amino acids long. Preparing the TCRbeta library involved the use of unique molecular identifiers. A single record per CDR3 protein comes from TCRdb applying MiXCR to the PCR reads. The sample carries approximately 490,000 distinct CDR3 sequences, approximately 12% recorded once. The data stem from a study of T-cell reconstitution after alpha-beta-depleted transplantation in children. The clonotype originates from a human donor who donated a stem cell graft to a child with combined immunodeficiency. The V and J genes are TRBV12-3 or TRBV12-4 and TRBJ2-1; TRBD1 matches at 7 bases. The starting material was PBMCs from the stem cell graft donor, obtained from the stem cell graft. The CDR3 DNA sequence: TGTGCCAGCAGTCACCGGGACAGAGGACCTGAGCAGTTCTTC. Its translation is CASSHRDRGPEQFF.